A selection of T cell receptor beta chains follows, all from one sample in a study of early T cells in non-severe SARS-CoV-2 infection. Via MiXCR, TCRdb re-called the 5' RACE reads, giving one row per CDR3 protein. Counted here are tens of thousands of distinct CDR3 sequences, 5.8% occurring once; the ten biggest clones make up 7.6%. Sequenced sample: whole blood. These receptors all come from an adult who was a healthcare worker with PCR-confirmed SARS-CoV-2 infection or an uninfected control (not recorded which). CDR3s include the opening cysteine and the closing phenylalanine or tryptophan. The D gene is left open where the match is weak. The listing skips clone size in some rows; elsewhere it reads once, few, many or a size class.

D gene: .
V gene: TRBV12-3/TRBV12-4
clone size: many
J gene: TRBJ2-3
CDR3 DNA: TGTGCCAGCGGGGTGAGAGCAGATACGCAGTATTTT
CDR3 protein: CASGVRADTQYF

D gene: TRBD1
V gene: TRBV13
clone size: few
J gene: TRBJ2-5
CDR3 DNA: TGTGCCAGCAGCATACGGACAGGTGGGATTGAGACCCAGTACTTC
CDR3 protein: CASSIRTGGIETQYF

D gene: .
V gene: TRBV18
clone size: .
J gene: TRBJ1-5
CDR3 DNA: TGTGCCAGCTCACCTCCAACCACGTCCAGCAATCAGCCCCAGCATTTT
CDR3 protein: CASSPPTTSSNQPQHF

D gene: .
V gene: TRBV23-1
clone size: .
J gene: TRBJ2-1
CDR3 DNA: TGCGCCAGCAGCCACCTGGGAGAGTCAAATGAGCAGTTCTTC
CDR3 protein: CASSHLGESNEQFF

D gene: .
V gene: TRBV3-1
clone size: few
J gene: TRBJ2-5
CDR3 DNA: TGTGCCAGCAGCCATTACCAGACCCAGTACTTC
CDR3 protein: CASSHYQTQYF

D gene: .
V gene: TRBV19
clone size: many
J gene: TRBJ2-1
CDR3 DNA: TGTGCCAGTAGTAAGACTAGGAGCGCTATTCCACAGTTCTTC
CDR3 protein: CASSKTRSAIPQFF

D gene: TRBD1
V gene: TRBV7-2
clone size: many
J gene: TRBJ2-7
CDR3 DNA: TGTGCCAGCAGCGGGACAGGGTCATTCTACGAGCAGTACTTC
CDR3 protein: CASSGTGSFYEQYF

D gene: .
V gene: TRBV6-5
clone size: many
J gene: TRBJ1-6
CDR3 DNA: TGTGCCAGCAGTTGGGACACCTCCTATAATTCACCCCTCCACTTT
CDR3 protein: CASSWDTSYNSPLHF

D gene: .
V gene: TRBV5-6
clone size: many
J gene: TRBJ1-2
CDR3 DNA: TGTGCCAGCAGCTTAAAGGGTAGCGATGGCTACACCTTC
CDR3 protein: CASSLKGSDGYTF

D gene: .
V gene: TRBV5-1
clone size: many
J gene: TRBJ1-4
CDR3 DNA: TGCGCCAGCAGCTTGGGGACAACTAATGAAAAACTGTTTTTT
CDR3 protein: CASSLGTTNEKLFF

D gene: .
V gene: TRBV5-4
clone size: .
J gene: TRBJ2-2
CDR3 DNA: TGTGCCAGCAGATCGACGACCACCGGGGAGCTGTTTTTT
CDR3 protein: CASRSTTTGELFF

D gene: TRBD2
V gene: TRBV9
clone size: many
J gene: TRBJ2-3
CDR3 DNA: TGTGCCAGCAGCGTAGTAGCGGGGTCGTCCGGGACGCAGTATTTT
CDR3 protein: CASSVVAGSSGTQYF